The clone carrying this T cell receptor (beta chain) has a count of ten or more. The ends were cut back, 7 bases at V and 8 bases at J, with 17 bases in the middle. The CDR3 extends over 13 amino acids. Germline values: CDR1 MGHDK, CDR2 SYGVNS. These data come from a study of early T cells in non-severe SARS-CoV-2 infection. cDNA molecules, individually, were tagged with unique molecular identifiers. TCRdb processed the 5' RACE reads anew with MiXCR; each CDR3 protein has one entry. Of under 25,000 distinct CDR3 sequences detected, roughly 4.3% appear once; the ten largest clones hold more than 7%. The clonotype originates from an adult who was a healthcare worker with PCR-confirmed SARS-CoV-2 infection or an uninfected control (not recorded which). V is TRBV25-1 and J is TRBJ1-2, with D tentatively TRBD1 (6 bases). The specimen was whole blood. The CDR3 region is CASTARGGRGYTF. The DNA of the CDR3 is TGTGCCAGCACCGCACGCGGGGGCCGAGGCTACACCTTC.